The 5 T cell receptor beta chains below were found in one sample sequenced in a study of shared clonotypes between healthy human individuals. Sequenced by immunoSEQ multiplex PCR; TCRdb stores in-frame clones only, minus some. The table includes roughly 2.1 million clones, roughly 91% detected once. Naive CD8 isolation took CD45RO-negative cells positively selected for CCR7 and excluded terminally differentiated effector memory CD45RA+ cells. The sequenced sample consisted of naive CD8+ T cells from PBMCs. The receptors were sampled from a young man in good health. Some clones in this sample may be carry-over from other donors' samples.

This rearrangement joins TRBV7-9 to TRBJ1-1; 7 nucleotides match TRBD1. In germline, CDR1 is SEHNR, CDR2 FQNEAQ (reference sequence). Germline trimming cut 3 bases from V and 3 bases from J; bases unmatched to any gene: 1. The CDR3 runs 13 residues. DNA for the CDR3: TGTGCCAGCAGCTTCGGGACAGACACTGAAGCTTTCTTT. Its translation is CASSFGTDTEAFF.

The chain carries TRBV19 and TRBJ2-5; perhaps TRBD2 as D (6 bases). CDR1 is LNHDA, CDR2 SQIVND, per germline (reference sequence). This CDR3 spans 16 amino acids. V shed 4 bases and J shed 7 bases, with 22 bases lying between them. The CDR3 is CASSTTRSGAGGTQYF. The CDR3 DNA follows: TGTGCCAGTAGTACGACACGGAGCGGAGCCGGGGGGACCCAGTACTTC.

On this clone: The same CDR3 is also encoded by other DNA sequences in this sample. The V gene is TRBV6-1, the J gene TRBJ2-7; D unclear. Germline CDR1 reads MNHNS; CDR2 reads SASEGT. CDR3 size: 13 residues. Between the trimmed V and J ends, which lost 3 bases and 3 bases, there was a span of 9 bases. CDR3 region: CASSDGRGYEQYF. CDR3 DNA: TGTGCCAGCAGTGACGGACGTGGCTACGAGCAGTACTTC.

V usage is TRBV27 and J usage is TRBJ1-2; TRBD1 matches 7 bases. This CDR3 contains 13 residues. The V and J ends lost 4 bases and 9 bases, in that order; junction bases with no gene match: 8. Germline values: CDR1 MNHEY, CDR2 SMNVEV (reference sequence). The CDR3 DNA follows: TGTGCCAGCAGTTCACAGGGGCCGGGGAGCTACACCTTC. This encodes CASSSQGPGSYTF.

The CDR3 DNA reads as TGTGCCAGCAGCTTTGGGTGGGCCTACGAGCAGTACTTC. Translation: CASSFGWAYEQYF. The chain is built from TRBV7-2 and TRBJ2-7; D unresolved. The germline CDR1 and CDR2 sequences are SGHTA and FQGNSA. CDR3 length: 13 amino acids. Trimming removed 3 bases at V and 2 bases at J, with 8 bases between.